The subject of this entry is one T cell receptor (beta chain). Antigen: not known. These data originate in a study of cytomegalovirus exposure and HLA in healthy donors. Study-level information: The approximately 120 validation repertoires, a later analysis reported, used the same platform as the approximately 700 first-cohort repertoires. Study-level points and caveats: Cytomegalovirus-associated TCR beta chains were listed, numbering 150 to 200. The tendency of first-cohort TCR clusters to co-occur in the roughly 130 validation repertoires was the finding of a later analysis. In vitro checks showed that a few CMV-associated chains really do target CMV antigens.

Method: immunoSEQ multiplex PCR; TCRdb's copy keeps in-frame clones and lacks some. The sample lists 80,000 to 100,000 clones, just over 90% occurring once. V was trimmed by 5 bases and J by 8 bases, leaving 18 bases between them. CDR1 is MNHNY and CDR2 is SVGAGI in the germline V gene (reference sequence). The CDR3 has 15 residues. Sequencing was performed on PBMCs. The chain joins TRBV6-6 to TRBJ1-4; a weak D match, TRBD1 (5 bases). This sequence originates from a young man in good health and CMV-seronegative. The CDR3 loop reads CASSDRRGAKEKLFF. DNA for the CDR3: TGTGCCAGCAGTGACCGACGTGGGGCAAAGGAAAAACTGTTTTTT.